Each of the 4 T cell receptor beta chains below was sequenced from the same sample in a study of human CD8 memory T cell subsets. TCR beta libraries were made by UMI-labeled 5' RACE. TCRdb derives one entry per CDR3 protein from the 5' RACE reads, leaving out DNA. The sample's table shows 5,000 or so distinct CDR3 sequences. The sequenced material came from CD8+ T cells from PBMCs. The receptors originated from a human donor in good health.

This chain connects TRBV4-2 to TRBJ2-3; the TCRdb call, TRBD2, lacks DNA for checking. The CDR3 has 18 residues. Germline loops: CDR1 LGHNA, CDR2 YNFKEQ. The chain's CDR3 is CASSQIGESGTAPDTQYF.

The CDR3 protein is CASSLGQYSYEQYF. V and J are TRBV7-6 and TRBJ2-7. In germline, CDR1 is SGHVS, CDR2 FNYEAQ. This CDR3 has 14 residues.

The chain recombines TRBV7-6 with TRBJ2-7; lacking DNA, the TRBD2 call made by TCRdb goes unchecked. This CDR3 is built from 15 residues. Germline V gives CDR1 SGHVS, CDR2 FNYEAQ. Here the CDR3 reads CASICQLALPGEQYF.

The CDR3: CASRADRGGLAEAFF. The gene calls are TRBV6-1 and TRBJ1-1; TCRdb's D gene call, TRBD1, goes unchecked for lack of DNA. The germline CDR1 and CDR2 sequences are MNHNS and SASEGT. The CDR3 runs 15 residues.